Listed below are T cell receptor beta chains from one sample, sequenced in a study of regulatory T cells in long-lasting Graves disease. TCRdb re-called the multiplex PCR reads with MiXCR, one entry per CDR3 protein. The top ten hold 12% to 15% of the sample, which has around 250,000 distinct CDR3 sequences, about 17% seen once. The same data also contributed to another study, on T cells in Graves' hyperthyroidism and ophthalmopathy.

This material consisted of peripheral blood mononuclear cells (PBMCs), taken at new diagnosis, from a patient treated with antithyroid drugs. All receptors derive from a woman under 40 with Graves disease. CDR3s include the opening cysteine and the closing phenylalanine or tryptophan. The D gene is left open where the match is weak.

>TRBJ1-2|-|TRBV6-1
CASISGTWGYGYTF
>TRBJ2-1|TRBD2|TRBV6-1
CASFSSAEASGTSYNEQFF
>TRBJ1-2|-|TRBV27
CASSLGQGRNYGYTF
>TRBJ2-7|-|TRBV5-1
CASSQDGSYEQYF
>TRBJ2-5|TRBD1|TRBV7-8
CASSDDRGGQETQYF
>TRBJ2-7|-|TRBV6-2/TRBV6-3
CASSGWTEFYEQYF
>TRBJ2-1|TRBD2|TRBV28
CASSLDRGGLFYNEQFF
>TRBJ1-6|-|TRBV9
CASSVAPDRNSPLHF
>TRBJ2-2|-|TRBV10-3
CAISDAGTGELFF
>TRBJ2-7|-|TRBV2
CASRETRGSYEQYF
>TRBJ2-1|-|TRBV20-1
CSTGEGTGGNEQFF
>TRBJ1-5|-|TRBV25-1
CASSERGNQPQHF
>TRBJ2-5|-|TRBV11-2
CASSHSHQETQYF
>TRBJ1-3|TRBD1|TRBV20-1
CSAATGGSSGNTIYF
>TRBJ1-5|TRBD1|TRBV5-4
CASSLGQGQPQHF
>TRBJ2-4|-|TRBV7-2
CASSLDPRGILAKNIQYF
>TRBJ2-7|TRBD1|TRBV7-9
CASSSATGAYEQYF
>TRBJ1-1|TRBD1|TRBV7-3
CASSLDRVTEAFF
>TRBJ2-1|TRBD2|TRBV5-6
CASSISGGAPNEQFF
>TRBJ2-7|TRBD2|TRBV20-1
CSAQRGDYEQYF
>TRBJ2-2|-|TRBV6-1
CASLGTNGGELFF
>TRBJ2-2|TRBD1|TRBV5-1
CASSLSRGPDTGELFF
>TRBJ2-1|TRBD1|TRBV7-9
CAQEGKRTGLYNEQFF
>TRBJ2-1|TRBD2|TRBV5-6
CASSPIGTRGIYEQFF
>TRBJ2-1|TRBD2|TRBV9
CASSVDGGAKDEQFF
>TRBJ2-7|TRBD2|TRBV20-1
CSATLGGAGYEQYF
>TRBJ2-2|-|TRBV3-1
CASRTSGAGGELFF
>TRBJ2-5|-|TRBV18
CASSPFEGAAETQYF
>TRBJ1-5|-|TRBV6-1
CASSEFGTDQPQHF
>TRBJ2-7|-|TRBV20-1
CSARDLKGSSYEQYF
>TRBJ1-5|TRBD1|TRBV5-1
CASSLGQGKPQHF
>TRBJ1-6|-|TRBV12-3/TRBV12-4
CASSPTPRQTAGQNSPLHF
>TRBJ1-3|-|TRBV6-1
CASTPATGSGNTIYF
>TRBJ1-1|-|TRBV5-6
CASSLQEGTEAFF
>TRBJ2-2|TRBD1|TRBV14
CASSLNPGTGRLGELFF
>TRBJ1-3|TRBD1|TRBV9
CASSDGTGAGNTIYF
>TRBJ2-7|-|TRBV12-5
CASGLNPYEQYF
>TRBJ2-3|TRBD2|TRBV12-3/TRBV12-4
CASSLGLAGYVDTQYF
>TRBJ2-1|-|TRBV11-2
CASSQADEQFF
>TRBJ1-1|-|TRBV7-9
CASSLKWAFF
>TRBJ1-2|TRBD1|TRBV11-2
CASSFTTGVAGYTF